These 6 T cell receptor beta chains came from one sample sequenced in a study of technical replicates of blood from several donors (dated 2017 in TCRdb). The library was prepared using the immunoSEQ multiplex PCR assay. The immuneACCESS repertoire file appears here via TCRdb, limited to in-frame rearrangements. These files lack a portion of the clones; in checked studies, under half of the deficit traces to unresolved V genes, and the cause of the others is not known. In all, the sample holds tens of thousands of clones, and around 96% of those were seen once. The top ten constitute over 0.2% of the sample. Input material: T cells isolated from PBMCs. The receptors come from a human donor in good health.

This chain joins TRBV21-1 and TRBJ2-7; TRBD2 was called by the table and not checked on the DNA. TRBV21-1 is a known pseudogene. This CDR3 region has 15 residues. CDR3 sequence (DNA): TGTGCCAGCAGCAAAGATCGGGGTACTTTCTACGAGCAGTACTTC. It is translated as CASSKDRGTFYEQYF.

The chain couples TRBV5-1 to TRBJ2-7; 8 nucleotides agree with TRBD2. CDR1 is SGHRS, CDR2 YFSETQ, per germline. V shed 4 bases, J shed 2 bases, and the junction held 8 bases outside the gene matches. This CDR3 spans 15 amino acids. CDR3 DNA sequence: TGCGCCAGCAGCCTCTTAGCGGGGAGTACCTACGAGCAGTACTTC. Translated: CASSLLAGSTYEQYF.

The V and J genes are TRBV11-1 and TRBJ2-7; 10 nucleotides align to TRBD1. The V gene's germline CDR1 is SGHAT and CDR2 FQDESV (reference sequence). CDR3 length: 16 amino acids. Losses at the gene ends were 5 bases for V and 4 bases for J; bases not matched to a gene: 11. The CDR3 DNA is TGTGCCAGCAGCCCCCCGGACAGGGGGATTACTTACGAGCAGTACTTC. Its protein product is CASSPPDRGITYEQYF.

V is TRBV5-4 and J is TRBJ1-2, with TRBD1 matching 10 bases. The J segment lost 7 bases and the V segment lost 4 bases, leaving 4 bases of the junction unmatched. The CDR3 runs 13 residues. Germline V lookup: CDR1 SGHNT, CDR2 YYREEE (reference sequence). The CDR3 nucleotides read TGTGCCAGCAGCCGGGACAGGGGTCTTGGCTACACCTTC. Amino acid sequence: CASSRDRGLGYTF.

The V call is TRBV28, the J call TRBJ1-1, with a tentative D call TRBD1 (5 bases). Germline V gene sequence: CDR1 MDHEN, CDR2 SYDVKM. There are 12 residues in the CDR3. V was pared by 8 bases and J by 4 bases, with 11 bases between. The CDR3 sequence: CASVGRITEAFF. The CDR3 DNA sequence: TGTGCCAGCGTGGGGCGTATCACTGAAGCTTTCTTT.

In its sample, this clone was seen once. In DNA form, the CDR3 reads TGTGCCATCAGCGGGACAGGGGTAGGAGAGACCCAGTACTTC. Its protein is CAISGTGVGETQYF. This chain joins TRBV10-3 and TRBJ2-5; TRBD1 aligns across 10 bases. This CDR3 region has 14 residues. J was trimmed by 4 bases and V by 6 bases; bases with no gene match: 5. Germline CDR1 is ENHRY and CDR2 is SYGVKD.